Below are 13 T cell receptor beta chains sequenced from a single sample in a study of T cells expressing NK-cell markers. TCRdb reprocessed the 5' RACE reads, keeping one entry per CDR3 protein, no DNA. The table lists roughly 180,000 distinct CDR3 sequences. The sequencing sample was made of blood T cells: a sorted CD56 or NKG2C T cell subset, CD4+ or CD8+ T cells, or bulk PBMC T cells (not recorded which). Receptors originate from a woman aged 18 to 75 in good health.

V is TRBV5-1 and J is TRBJ2-7; TCRdb's D call, TRBD2, is unchecked because there is no DNA. The CDR3 spans 13 residues. CDR1 and CDR2 (germline): SGHRS, YFSETQ. CDR3 loop: CASSRPGRDEQYF.

The chain joins TRBV29-1 to TRBJ1-2; TCRdb's assignment of TRBD1 cannot be checked, as there is no DNA. The CDR3 is 13 amino acids. Per germline, CDR1 SQVTM and CDR2 ANQGSEA. CDR3 region: CSVALDRVGGYTF.

V and J are TRBV2 and TRBJ2-1. The CDR3 contains 14 residues. Germline V gives CDR1 SNHLY, CDR2 FYNNEI. CDR3 residues: CASRIRGSYNEQFF.

The V and J genes are TRBV12-3 or TRBV12-4 and TRBJ2-3; no DNA is available, so the TRBD1 call from TCRdb remains unchecked. The CDR3 is 15 residues long. CDR3 residues: CASSPSGQITDTQYF.

The chain employs TRBV28 and TRBJ2-7; as DNA is missing, the TRBD1 call by TCRdb cannot be tested. CDR1 and CDR2 from the germline V gene are MDHEN and SYDVKM. The CDR3 consists of 12 residues. The CDR3 reads CATQGLSYEQYF.

The genes are TRBV2 and TRBJ2-7; there is no DNA to check the TCRdb D call of TRBD1. The germline V gene encodes CDR1 SNHLY and CDR2 FYNNEI. CDR3 length: 15 amino acids. CDR3: CASSLAGTGSGEQYF.

The chain couples TRBV5-1 to TRBJ2-1; lacking DNA, the TRBD2 call made by TCRdb goes unchecked. Germline CDR1 is SGHRS and CDR2 is YFSETQ. The CDR3 is 14 amino acids. CDR3 protein: CASSLAGLNNEQFF.

The gene calls are TRBV12-3 or TRBV12-4 and TRBJ2-3; TCRdb gives TRBD2 as the D gene, but with no DNA this cannot be confirmed. The length of the CDR3 is 16 residues. CDR3 protein: CASSLRVAGGTDTQYF.

This rearrangement joins TRBV3-1 to TRBJ1-1. Germline V gene sequence: CDR1 LGHDT, CDR2 YNNKEL (reference sequence). The CDR3 spans 14 residues. The CDR3 region is CASSHQSRNTEAFF.

The gene calls are TRBV6-1 and TRBJ1-4; as DNA is missing, the TRBD1 call by TCRdb cannot be tested. CDR3 size: 14 residues. Germline V gives CDR1 MNHNS, CDR2 SASEGT. This CDR3 is CASNRQGIGEKLFF.

This chain joins TRBV20-1 and TRBJ1-1; TCRdb indicates TRBD1, and absent DNA this call remains unverified. The CDR3 sequence is 15 residues long. The germline CDR1 and CDR2 sequences are DFQATT and SNEGSKA (reference sequence). The CDR3 sequence: CSARASGQGSTEAFF.

The chain uses TRBV10-3 and TRBJ2-5; TCRdb's D call, TRBD1, is unchecked because there is no DNA. CDR1 is ENHRY and CDR2 is SYGVKD in the germline V gene. This CDR3 has 12 amino acids. The CDR3 sequence: CAISDRGETQYF.

The chain uses TRBV7-3 and TRBJ2-5; TCRdb calls TRBD1, which cannot be checked without DNA. The CDR3 consists of 13 residues. The germline gives CDR1 SGHTA, CDR2 FQGTGA. The CDR3 sequence: CASSTQGQETQYF.